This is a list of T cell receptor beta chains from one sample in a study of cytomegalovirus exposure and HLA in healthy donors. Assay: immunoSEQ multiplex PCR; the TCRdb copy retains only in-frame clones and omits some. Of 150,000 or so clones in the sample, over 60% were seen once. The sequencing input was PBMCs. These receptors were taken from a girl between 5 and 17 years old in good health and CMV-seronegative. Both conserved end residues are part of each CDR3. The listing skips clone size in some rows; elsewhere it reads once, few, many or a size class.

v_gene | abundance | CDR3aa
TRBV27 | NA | CASSPGGGRQYF
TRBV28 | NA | CASSFAGRNTEAFF
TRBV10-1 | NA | CASSDDRRKMKVFF
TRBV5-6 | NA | CASSVRGVRQPQHF
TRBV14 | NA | CASSQDWQGLYEQYF
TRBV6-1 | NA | CASNLRGSTDTQYF
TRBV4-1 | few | CASSSPGQGLVYGYTF
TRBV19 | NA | CASFTGNGAFF
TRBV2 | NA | CASSERAGGSSQAFF
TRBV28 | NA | CASVPGGRGKQFF
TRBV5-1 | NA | CASSLAPDRTGNTIYF
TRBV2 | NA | CASSGLADTDTQYF
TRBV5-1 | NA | CASSTGLAGAHNEQFF
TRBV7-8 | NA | CASSLALLAGGPKTGELFF
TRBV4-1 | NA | CASSQGGSNEQFF
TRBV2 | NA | CASIPPGTRGIADTQYF
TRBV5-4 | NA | CASSFGPGRVTENSPLHF
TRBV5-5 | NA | CASSPGTGEDEQYF
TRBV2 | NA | CASTGEVLAHEQYF
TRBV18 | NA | CASSGNSWAKNIQYF
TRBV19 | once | CAISGQGDQPQHF
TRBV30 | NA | CAWGPIGAHEQYF
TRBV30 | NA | CAWSSSPSGGGTDTQYF
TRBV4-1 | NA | CASSQDLGGGLAYNEQFF
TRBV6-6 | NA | CASSPREITEAFF
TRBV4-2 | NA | CASSQTGDTEAFF
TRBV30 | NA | CAWSVVTGGTEAFF
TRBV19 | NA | CASSIGVDTEAFF
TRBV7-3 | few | CASSFDRYGYTF
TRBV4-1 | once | CASSRPGGGETQYF
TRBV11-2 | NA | CASSDPSGPLETQYF
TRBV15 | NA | CATSRVAVNYGYTF
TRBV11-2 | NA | CASSPPVRVDEQYF